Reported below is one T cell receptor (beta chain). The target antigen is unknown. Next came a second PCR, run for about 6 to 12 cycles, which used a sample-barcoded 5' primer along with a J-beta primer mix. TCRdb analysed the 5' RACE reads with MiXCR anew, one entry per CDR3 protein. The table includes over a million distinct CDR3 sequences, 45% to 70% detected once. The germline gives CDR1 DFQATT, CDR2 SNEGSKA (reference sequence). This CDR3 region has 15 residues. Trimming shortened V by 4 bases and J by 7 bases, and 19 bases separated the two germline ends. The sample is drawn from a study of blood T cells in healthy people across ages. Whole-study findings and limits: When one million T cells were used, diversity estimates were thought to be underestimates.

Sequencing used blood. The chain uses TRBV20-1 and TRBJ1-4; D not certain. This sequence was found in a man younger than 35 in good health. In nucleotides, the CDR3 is TGCAGTGCTACGAGGGAGCTTACGGGGAGTGAAAAACTGTTTTTT. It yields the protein CSATRELTGSEKLFF.